This T cell receptor beta chain appears in the sequencing data of a study of cytomegalovirus exposure and HLA in healthy donors. Overall study results and limits: The classifier reportedly diagnosed cytomegalovirus status with high specificity and sensitivity. Overall, around 160 TCR beta chains were annotated as cytomegalovirus-associated. Many donors carried some public TCRs, although rarity characterized most TCR sequences.

Worth noting for this clone: No antigen is known for it.

Germline CDR1 reads SGHNT; CDR2 reads YENEEA. The V gene lost 3 bases and the J gene lost 5 bases, with 17 bases spanning the gap. This CDR3 comprises 15 residues. Some clones are missing from TCRdb's copy, which holds only in-frame ones; the method was immunoSEQ multiplex PCR. This sample has 55,000 to 65,000 clones, with more than 75% found just once. Donors came from a validation cohort of some 110 subjects, distinct from the first 666-subject cohort. The clonotype originates from a man younger than 35 in good health and CMV-seronegative. The genes are TRBV11-3 and TRBJ2-7, with D tentatively TRBD1 (6 bases). The sequenced sample consisted of PBMCs. CDR3 nucleotide sequence: TGTGCCAGCAGCTTCTCGACAGGCCTGGTGAACGAGCAGTACTTC. Amino acids: CASSFSTGLVNEQYF.